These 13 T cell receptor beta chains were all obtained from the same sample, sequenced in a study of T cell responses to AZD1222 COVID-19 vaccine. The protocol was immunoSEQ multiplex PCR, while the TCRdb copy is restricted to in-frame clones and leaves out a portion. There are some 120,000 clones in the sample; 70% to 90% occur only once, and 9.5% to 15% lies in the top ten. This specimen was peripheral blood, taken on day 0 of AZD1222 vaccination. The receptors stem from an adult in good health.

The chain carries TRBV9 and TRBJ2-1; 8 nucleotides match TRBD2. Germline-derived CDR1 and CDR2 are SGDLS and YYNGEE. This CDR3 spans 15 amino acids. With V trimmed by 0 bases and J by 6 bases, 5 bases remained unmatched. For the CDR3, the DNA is TGTGCCAGCAGCGTAGAAGATAGCGGGGCCAATGAGCAGTTCTTC. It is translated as CASSVEDSGANEQFF.

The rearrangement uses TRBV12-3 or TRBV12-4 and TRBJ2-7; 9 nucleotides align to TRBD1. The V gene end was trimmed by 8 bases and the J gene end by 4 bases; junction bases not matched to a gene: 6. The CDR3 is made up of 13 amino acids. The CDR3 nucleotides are TGTGCCAGCGCTACAGGGGGCCGGTACGAGCAGTACTTC. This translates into CASATGGRYEQYF.

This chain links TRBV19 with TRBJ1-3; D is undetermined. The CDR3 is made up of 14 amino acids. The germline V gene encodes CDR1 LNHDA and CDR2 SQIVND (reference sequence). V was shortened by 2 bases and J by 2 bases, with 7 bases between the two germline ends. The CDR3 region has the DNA TGTGCCAGTAGTATATCCCGGACTGGAAACACCATATATTTT. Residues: CASSISRTGNTIYF.

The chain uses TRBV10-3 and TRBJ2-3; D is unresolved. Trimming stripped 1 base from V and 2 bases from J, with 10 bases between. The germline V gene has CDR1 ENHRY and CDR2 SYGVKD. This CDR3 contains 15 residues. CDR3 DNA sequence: TGTGCCATCAGTGAGTATGGGGTAGACACAGATACGCAGTATTTT. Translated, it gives CAISEYGVDTDTQYF.

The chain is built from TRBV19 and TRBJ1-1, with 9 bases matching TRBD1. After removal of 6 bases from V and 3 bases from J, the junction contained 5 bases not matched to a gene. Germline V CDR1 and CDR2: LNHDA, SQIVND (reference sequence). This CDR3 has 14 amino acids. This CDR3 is CASSPTGGYTEAFF. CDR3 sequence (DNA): TGTGCCAGTAGCCCGACAGGGGGTTACACTGAAGCTTTCTTT.

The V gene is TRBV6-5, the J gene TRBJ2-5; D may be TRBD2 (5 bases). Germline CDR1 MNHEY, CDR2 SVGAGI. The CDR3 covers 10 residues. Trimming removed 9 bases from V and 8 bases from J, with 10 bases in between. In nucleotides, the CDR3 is TGTGCCAGAGAGACGGGAACCCAGTACTTC. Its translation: CARETGTQYF.

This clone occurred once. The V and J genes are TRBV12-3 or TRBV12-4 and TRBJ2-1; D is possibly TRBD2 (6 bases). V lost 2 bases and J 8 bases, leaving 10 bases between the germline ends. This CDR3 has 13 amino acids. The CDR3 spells CASSLRRGDEQFF. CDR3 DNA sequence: TGTGCCAGCAGTTTACGGCGGGGCGATGAGCAGTTCTTC.

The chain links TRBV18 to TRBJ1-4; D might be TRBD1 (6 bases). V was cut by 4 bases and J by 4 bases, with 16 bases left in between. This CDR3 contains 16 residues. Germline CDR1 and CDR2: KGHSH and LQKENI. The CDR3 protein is CASSLYSAGVNEKLFF. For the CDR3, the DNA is TGTGCCAGCTCACTCTATTCAGCAGGGGTTAATGAAAAACTGTTTTTT.

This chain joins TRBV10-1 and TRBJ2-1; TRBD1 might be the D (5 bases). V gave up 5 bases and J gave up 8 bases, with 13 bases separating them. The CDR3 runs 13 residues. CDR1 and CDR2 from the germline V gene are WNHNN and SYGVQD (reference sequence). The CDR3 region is CASSLYQQDEQFF. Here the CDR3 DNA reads TGCGCCAGCAGTTTGTACCAACAGGATGAGCAGTTCTTC.

Here the CDR3 reads CASSAAFIEQYF. The CDR3 DNA sequence: TGTGCCAGCAGTGCTGCCTTCATCGAGCAGTACTTC. The rearrangement uses TRBV5-6 and TRBJ2-7, with D unresolved. This CDR3 is 12 amino acids long. Trimming shortened V by 5 bases and J by 6 bases, and 12 bases separated the two germline ends. Per germline, CDR1 SGHDT and CDR2 YYEEEE.

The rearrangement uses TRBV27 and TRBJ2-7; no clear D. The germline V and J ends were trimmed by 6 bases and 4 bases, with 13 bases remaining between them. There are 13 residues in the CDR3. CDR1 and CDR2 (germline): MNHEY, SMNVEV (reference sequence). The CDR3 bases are TGTGCCAGCAGCGGAAACGCACAGTACGAGCAGTACTTC. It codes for CASSGNAQYEQYF.

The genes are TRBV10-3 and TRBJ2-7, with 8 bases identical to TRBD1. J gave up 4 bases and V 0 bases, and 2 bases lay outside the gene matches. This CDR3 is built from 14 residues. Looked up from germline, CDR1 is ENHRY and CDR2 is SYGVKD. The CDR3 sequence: CAISESGQEYEQYF. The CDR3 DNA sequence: TGTGCCATCAGTGAGTCGGGACAGGAGTACGAGCAGTACTTC.

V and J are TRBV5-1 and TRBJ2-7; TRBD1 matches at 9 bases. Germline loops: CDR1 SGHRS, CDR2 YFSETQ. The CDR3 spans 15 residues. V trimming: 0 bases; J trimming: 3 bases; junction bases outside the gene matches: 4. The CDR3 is CASSLGGTGFYEQYF. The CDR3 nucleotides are TGCGCCAGCAGCTTGGGCGGGACAGGGTTCTACGAGCAGTACTTC.